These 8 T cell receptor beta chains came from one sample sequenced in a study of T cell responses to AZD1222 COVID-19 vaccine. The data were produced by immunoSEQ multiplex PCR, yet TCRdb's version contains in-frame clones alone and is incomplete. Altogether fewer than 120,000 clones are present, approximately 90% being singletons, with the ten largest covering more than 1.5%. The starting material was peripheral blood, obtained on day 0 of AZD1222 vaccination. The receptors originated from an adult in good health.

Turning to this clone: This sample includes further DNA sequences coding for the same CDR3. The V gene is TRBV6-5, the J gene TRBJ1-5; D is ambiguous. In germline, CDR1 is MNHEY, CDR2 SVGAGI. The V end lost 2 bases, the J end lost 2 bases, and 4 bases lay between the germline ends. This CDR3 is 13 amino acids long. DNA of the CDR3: TGTGCCAGCAGTTACCGCGGCAATCAGCCCCAGCATTTT. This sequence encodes CASSYRGNQPQHF.

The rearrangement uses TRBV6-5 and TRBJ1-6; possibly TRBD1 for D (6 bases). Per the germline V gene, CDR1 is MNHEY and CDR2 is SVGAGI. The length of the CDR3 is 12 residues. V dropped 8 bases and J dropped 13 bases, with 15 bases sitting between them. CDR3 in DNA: TGTGCCAGCCTCCCTGTGGGGGGCCCCCTCCACTTT. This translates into CASLPVGGPLHF.

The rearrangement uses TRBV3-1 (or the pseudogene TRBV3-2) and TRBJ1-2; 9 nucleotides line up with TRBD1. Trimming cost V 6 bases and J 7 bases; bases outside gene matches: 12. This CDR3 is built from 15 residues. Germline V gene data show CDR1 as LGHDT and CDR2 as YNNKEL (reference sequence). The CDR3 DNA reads TGTGCCAGCAGTCCCAAAGAACGGACAGGGGCTGGCTACACCTTC. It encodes CASSPKERTGAGYTF.

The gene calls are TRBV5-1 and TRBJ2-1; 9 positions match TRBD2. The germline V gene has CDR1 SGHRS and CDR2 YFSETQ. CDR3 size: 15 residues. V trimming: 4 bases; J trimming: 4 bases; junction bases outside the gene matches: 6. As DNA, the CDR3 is TGCGCCAGCAGCGTGGGACTAGCAGAATACAATGAGCAGTTCTTC. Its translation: CASSVGLAEYNEQFF. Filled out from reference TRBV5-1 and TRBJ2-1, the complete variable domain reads KAGVTQTPRYLIKTRGQQVTLSCSPISGHRSVSWYQQTPGQGLQFLFEYFSETQRNKGNFPGRFSGRQFSNSRSEMNVSTLELGDSALYLCASSVGLAEYNEQFFGPGTRLTVL.

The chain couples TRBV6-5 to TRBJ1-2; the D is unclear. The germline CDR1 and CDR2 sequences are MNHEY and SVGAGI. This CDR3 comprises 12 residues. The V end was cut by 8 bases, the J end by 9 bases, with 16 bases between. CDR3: CASWGGIQSYTF. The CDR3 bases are TGTGCCAGCTGGGGAGGGATCCAGAGCTACACCTTC.

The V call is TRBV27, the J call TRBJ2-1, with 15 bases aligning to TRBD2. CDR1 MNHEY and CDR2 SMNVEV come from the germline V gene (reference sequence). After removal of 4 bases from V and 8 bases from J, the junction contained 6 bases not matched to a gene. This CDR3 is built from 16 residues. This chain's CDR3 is CASSWGLAGGEDEQFF. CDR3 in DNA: TGTGCCAGCAGTTGGGGACTAGCGGGAGGCGAGGATGAGCAGTTCTTC.

The CDR3 is CASSARTVSGANVLTF. The DNA of the CDR3 is TGTGCCAGTAGTGCACGGACAGTCTCTGGGGCCAACGTCCTGACTTTC. This rearrangement joins TRBV19 to TRBJ2-6; possibly TRBD1 for D (6 bases). The length of the CDR3 is 16 residues. V shed 5 bases and J shed 0 bases, with 11 bases lying between them. Germline loops: CDR1 LNHDA, CDR2 SQIVND (reference sequence).

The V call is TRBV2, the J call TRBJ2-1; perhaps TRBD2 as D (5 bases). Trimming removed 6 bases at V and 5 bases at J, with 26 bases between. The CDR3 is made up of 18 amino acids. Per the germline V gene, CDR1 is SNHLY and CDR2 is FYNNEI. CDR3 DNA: TGTGCCAGCAGGGCCGATACTAGTTTTGCGGGCGTTGACAATGAGCAGTTCTTC. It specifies CASRADTSFAGVDNEQFF.